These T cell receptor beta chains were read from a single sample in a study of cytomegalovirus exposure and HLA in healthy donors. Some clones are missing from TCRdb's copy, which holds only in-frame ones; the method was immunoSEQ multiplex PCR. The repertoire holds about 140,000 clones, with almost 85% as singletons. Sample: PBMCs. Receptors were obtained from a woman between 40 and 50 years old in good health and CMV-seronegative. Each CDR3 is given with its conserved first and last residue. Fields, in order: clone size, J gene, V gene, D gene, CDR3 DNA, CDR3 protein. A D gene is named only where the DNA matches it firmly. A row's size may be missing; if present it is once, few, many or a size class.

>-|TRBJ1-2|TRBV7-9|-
TGTTCCAGCAGCCCAGGGGAGGGCTACACCTTC
CSSSPGEGYTF
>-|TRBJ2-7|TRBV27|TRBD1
TGTGCCAGCAGTAATTGGCCAACAGGGGGCGAGCAGTACTTC
CASSNWPTGGEQYF
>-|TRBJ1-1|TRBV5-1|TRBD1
TGCGCCAGCAGCTTGGGTTCAGGGACAGGGAACACTGAAGCTTTCTTT
CASSLGSGTGNTEAFF
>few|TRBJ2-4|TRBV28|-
TGTGCCAGCAGTCCCCTCGGAGACATTCAGTACTTC
CASSPLGDIQYF
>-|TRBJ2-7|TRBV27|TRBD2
TGTGCCAGCAGTCCTCGGGGCGCGGGAGGTTTGGACCACGGGCAGTACTTC
CASSPRGAGGLDHGQYF
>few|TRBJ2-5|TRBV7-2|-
TGTGCCAGCAGCCCGACCGGGGTGTCAGAGACCCAGTACTTC
CASSPTGVSETQYF
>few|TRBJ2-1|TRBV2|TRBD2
TGTGCCACCTCATTTCTGGGGAGGGACAATGAGCAGTTCTTC
CATSFLGRDNEQFF
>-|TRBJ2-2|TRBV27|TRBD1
TGTGCCAGCAGTTCCATGGACAGGGCTATGCCCGGGGAGCTGTTTTTT
CASSSMDRAMPGELFF
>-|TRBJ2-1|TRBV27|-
TGTGCCAGCAGTCGGGTTTTGGATGAGCAGTTCTTC
CASSRVLDEQFF
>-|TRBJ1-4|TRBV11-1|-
TGTGCCAGCAGCTTTTCGGGATGGAGAGAAAAACTGTTTTTT
CASSFSGWREKLFF
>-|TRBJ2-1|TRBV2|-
TGTGCCAGCAGGGACTACGGCTCCTACAATGAGCAGTTCTTC
CASRDYGSYNEQFF
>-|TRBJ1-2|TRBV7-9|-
TGTTCCAGCAGCGGGGGCTTCGGCTACACCTTC
CSSSGGFGYTF
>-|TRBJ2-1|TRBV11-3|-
TGTGCCAGCAGCTTTTCCAGGGGTACCTACAATGAGCAGTTCTTC
CASSFSRGTYNEQFF
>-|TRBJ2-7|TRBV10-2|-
TGCGCCAGCAGTATTGGGGGCGAAGGCTACGAGCAGTACTTC
CASSIGGEGYEQYF
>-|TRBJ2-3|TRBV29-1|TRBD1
TGCAGCGTTGAAGGGGGGACAGGGCCCACAGATACGCAGTATTTT
CSVEGGTGPTDTQYF
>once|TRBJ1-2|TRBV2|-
TGTGCCAGCAGTGAGGGGCTTTATGGCTACACCTTC
CASSEGLYGYTF